This record concerns one T cell receptor beta chain sequence. Its antigen is unidentified. A single record per CDR3 protein comes from TCRdb applying MiXCR to the reads. This sample has approximately 750,000 distinct CDR3 sequences; approximately 40% occur once, and the top ten carry roughly 2.8%. V gave up 1 base and J gave up 7 bases, with 25 bases separating them. Germline CDR1 reads DFQATT; CDR2 reads SNEGSKA (reference sequence). CDR3 length: 17 residues. The data derive from a study of T cell repertoires in cytomegalovirus infection. The overall study: Through public TCR beta signatures, both CMV infection and matching HLA type were indicated. The study, taken as a whole, reports: The ex vivo response was dominated by HLA-C-restricted CMV-specific TCR beta clonotypes. CMV carriers with the relevant HLA were identified by cumulative public TCR beta family frequency.

This TCR was recovered from a human donor in good health (CMV status not recorded). Some clones in this sample may be carry-over from other donors' samples. This sequence joins TRBV20-1 and TRBJ1-2; TRBD1 might be the D (5 bases). The sample comprised PBMCs. DNA for the CDR3: TGCAGTGCTAGAGTTTCGGGACGAGACGGTTTCCTGGGTGGCTACACCTTC. Protein sequence: CSARVSGRDGFLGGYTF.